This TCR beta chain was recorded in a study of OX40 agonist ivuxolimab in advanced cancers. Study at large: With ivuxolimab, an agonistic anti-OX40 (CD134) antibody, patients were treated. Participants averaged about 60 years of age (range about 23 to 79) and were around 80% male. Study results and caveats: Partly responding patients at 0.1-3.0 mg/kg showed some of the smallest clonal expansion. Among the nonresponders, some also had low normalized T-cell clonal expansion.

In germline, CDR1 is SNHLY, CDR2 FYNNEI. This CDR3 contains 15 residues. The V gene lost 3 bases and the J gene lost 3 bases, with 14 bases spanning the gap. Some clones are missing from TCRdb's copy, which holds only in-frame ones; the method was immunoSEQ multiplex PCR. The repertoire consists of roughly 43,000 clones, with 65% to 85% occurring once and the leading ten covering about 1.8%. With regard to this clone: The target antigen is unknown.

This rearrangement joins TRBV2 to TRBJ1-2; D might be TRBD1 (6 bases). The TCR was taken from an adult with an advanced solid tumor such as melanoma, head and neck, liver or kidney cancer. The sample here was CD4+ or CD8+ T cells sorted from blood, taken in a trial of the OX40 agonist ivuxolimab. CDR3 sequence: CASSDFRGADYGYTF. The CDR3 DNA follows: TGTGCCAGCAGTGATTTTCGGGGGGCAGACTATGGCTACACCTTC. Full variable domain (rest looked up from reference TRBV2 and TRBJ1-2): EPEVTQTPSHQVTQMGQEVILRCVPISNHLYFYWYRQILGQKVEFLVSFYNNEISEKSEIFDDQFSVERPDGSNFTLKIRSTKLEDSAMYFCASSDFRGADYGYTFGSGTRLTVV.